Listed below are T cell receptor beta chains from one sample, sequenced in a study of T-cell memory formation after mild COVID-19. TCRdb analysed the 5' RACE reads with MiXCR anew, one entry per CDR3 protein. The sample records around 410,000 distinct CDR3 sequences, under 25% being singletons. The sequencing sample was made of PBMCs or a T cell subset sorted from them (not recorded which). All receptors come from an adult woman who had mild COVID-19 (a few samples of this study predate the infection). Cell type and time point are not known. The CDR3 runs from the conserved cysteine through the conserved F or W. Each record gives: J gene, clone size, V gene, D gene, CDR3 protein, CDR3 DNA. A D gene is named only where the DNA matches it firmly. Clone size is not always given. Where it is, it says once, few, many or a class for expanded clones.

>TRBJ2-3|few|TRBV6-5|.
CASSYSNTVDTQYF
TGTGCCAGCAGTTATTCGAACACGGTGGATACGCAGTATTTT
>TRBJ2-3|.|TRBV6-5|.
CASRRAGTDTQYF
TGTGCCAGCAGAAGAGCTGGGACAGATACGCAGTATTTT
>TRBJ2-1|few|TRBV12-3/TRBV12-4|TRBD2
CASSFGGRISEQFF
TGTGCCAGCAGTTTTGGCGGGAGAATTAGTGAGCAGTTCTTC
>TRBJ2-1|few|TRBV20-1|TRBD2
CSARDLGLAGYNEQFF
TGCAGTGCTAGAGATTTGGGACTAGCGGGATACAATGAGCAGTTCTTC
>TRBJ1-5|.|TRBV19|.
CASSIVGGQPQHF
TGTGCCAGTAGTATAGTAGGGGGTCAGCCCCAGCATTTT
>TRBJ1-2|.|TRBV29-1|TRBD1
CSAFKTGDYGYTF
TGCAGCGCATTTAAGACAGGGGACTATGGCTACACCTTC
>TRBJ2-7|.|TRBV5-1|TRBD1
CASSLVTGQGYEQYF
TGCGCCAGCAGCTTGGTTACGGGACAGGGGTACGAGCAGTACTTC
>TRBJ2-7|.|TRBV9|.
CASSVEPKGSLSGEQYF
TGTGCCAGCAGCGTAGAGCCTAAGGGCTCTTTGTCCGGCGAGCAGTACTTC
>TRBJ1-6|few|TRBV4-1|TRBD1
CASSQDIGFGQGGSPLHF
TGCGCCAGCAGCCAAGATATCGGATTCGGACAGGGCGGCTCACCCCTCCACTTT
>TRBJ2-7|many|TRBV20-1|.
CSARDSRAEQYF
TGCAGTGCTAGAGACTCTAGGGCCGAGCAGTACTTC
>TRBJ2-3|few|TRBV4-3|.
CASSQDVLDTQYF
TGCGCCAGCAGCCAGGATGTGTTAGATACGCAGTATTTT
>TRBJ1-1|.|TRBV2|.
CASSVETEAFF
TGTGCCAGTTCAGTGGAAACTGAAGCTTTCTTT
>TRBJ2-7|.|TRBV25-1|TRBD2
CASSAMAGGPGEQYF
TGTGCCAGCAGTGCCATGGCGGGAGGGCCGGGCGAGCAGTACTTC
>TRBJ1-1|few|TRBV5-1|.
CASSLVRTEDEAFF
TGCGCCAGCAGCTTGGTTAGGACAGAGGATGAAGCTTTCTTT
>TRBJ2-7|.|TRBV6-1|.
CASSTTQTGYEQYF
TGTGCCAGCAGCACGACCCAAACGGGCTACGAGCAGTACTTC
>TRBJ2-5|few|TRBV7-9|.
CASSLGAIQGAGTQYF
TGTGCCAGCAGCTTAGGAGCGATTCAGGGCGCGGGGACCCAGTACTTC
>TRBJ1-1|.|TRBV7-2|.
CASSLTHKAFF
TGTGCCAGCAGCTTAACACACAAAGCTTTCTTT
>TRBJ2-3|.|TRBV11-2|TRBD2
CASSLRVAGSTDTQYF
TGTGCCAGCAGCCTCCGGGTAGCGGGTTCCACAGATACGCAGTATTTT
>TRBJ2-7|few|TRBV30|.
CAWSAAGGTGQYF
TGTGCCTGGAGTGCGGCAGGGGGGACTGGGCAGTACTTC
>TRBJ2-5|few|TRBV14|TRBD2
CASSQDSTGRTSEQETQYF
TGTGCCAGCAGCCAAGATTCGACTGGACGGACTAGCGAGCAAGAGACCCAGTACTTC
>TRBJ1-2|.|TRBV2|TRBD1
CASSEALRGPGGYTF
TGTGCCAGCAGTGAAGCGCTTAGGGGGCCCGGTGGCTACACCTTC
>TRBJ2-1|.|TRBV7-2|.
CASSLNGINEQFF
TGTGCCAGCAGCTTGAATGGAATCAATGAGCAGTTCTTC
>TRBJ1-2|few|TRBV4-3|TRBD1
CASSHTTQGAGVYGYTF
TGCGCCAGCAGCCACACTACCCAGGGGGCCGGGGTTTATGGCTACACCTTC
>TRBJ2-1|many|TRBV5-1|.
CASSFRSSYNEQFF
TGCGCCAGCAGCTTCAGGAGCTCCTACAATGAGCAGTTCTTC
>TRBJ2-3|.|TRBV18|.
CASSLQAPPRDTQYF
TGTGCCAGCTCATTACAAGCCCCACCTCGAGATACGCAGTATTTT
>TRBJ1-5|few|TRBV12-3/TRBV12-4|TRBD1
CASSLTGEDQPQHF
TGTGCCAGCAGTCTTACAGGGGAGGATCAGCCCCAGCATTTT
>TRBJ2-2|.|TRBV12-3/TRBV12-4|TRBD1
CASRTGGRTGELFF
TGTGCCAGCAGAACAGGGGGACGCACCGGGGAGCTGTTTTTT
>TRBJ1-2|few|TRBV30|.
CAWTGLGTGGYGYTF
TGTGCCTGGACGGGACTCGGGACCGGGGGGTATGGCTACACCTTC
>TRBJ1-2|few|TRBV2|TRBD1
CASSVGQGRGYTF
TGTGCCAGCAGTGTAGGACAGGGAAGAGGCTACACCTTC
>TRBJ2-1|few|TRBV5-6|TRBD2
CATRTVSGSLTGEQFF
TGTGCCACCCGAACCGTTAGCGGGAGTTTGACCGGTGAGCAGTTCTTC
>TRBJ2-5|few|TRBV7-9|.
CASSALGQKETQYF
TGTGCCAGCAGCGCATTAGGACAGAAAGAGACCCAGTACTTC
>TRBJ1-2|.|TRBV6-5|.
CASSNRVLYGYTF
TGTGCCAGCAGTAACAGGGTCCTTTATGGCTACACCTTC
>TRBJ2-1|.|TRBV9|.
CASSVAYVGGYEQFF
TGTGCCAGCAGCGTAGCTTACGTTGGGGGTTATGAGCAGTTCTTC
>TRBJ2-3|few|TRBV21-1|.
CASSNPGTSELTDTQYF
TGTGCCAGCAGCAATCCTGGGACTAGCGAGCTCACAGATACGCAGTATTTT
>TRBJ2-5|.|TRBV9|.
CASSASARGAQETQYF
TGTGCCAGCAGCGCCTCAGCACGAGGGGCCCAAGAGACCCAGTACTTC
>TRBJ2-7|.|TRBV29-1|.
CSVEVESGDEQYF
TGCAGCGTTGAAGTTGAGTCCGGAGACGAGCAGTACTTC
>TRBJ2-1|many|TRBV7-8|.
CASSLSDEQFF
TGTGCCAGCAGCTTAAGCGATGAGCAGTTCTTC
>TRBJ2-2|few|TRBV6-5|.
CASRLTTNENTGELFF
TGTGCCAGCAGATTAACCACAAATGAGAACACCGGGGAGCTGTTTTTT
>TRBJ2-3|.|TRBV5-1|.
CASSAGTGDTDTQYF
TGCGCCAGCAGCGCCGGGACTGGAGACACAGATACGCAGTATTTT
>TRBJ2-3|.|TRBV7-2|.
CASSLGLRGGVDTQYF
TGTGCCAGCAGCTTAGGCCTCCGCGGCGGGGTAGATACGCAGTATTTT
>TRBJ2-7|.|TRBV7-9|.
CASTLGGANEQYF
TGTGCCAGCACCTTGGGGGGGGCGAACGAGCAGTACTTC
>TRBJ1-1|.|TRBV5-1|.
CASSLERDALNTEAFF
TGCGCCAGCAGCTTGGAACGTGACGCGCTAAACACTGAAGCTTTCTTT
>TRBJ2-5|.|TRBV15|TRBD2
CATSRGQREWSGQETQYF
TGTGCCACCAGCAGAGGCCAGCGGGAGTGGTCGGGGCAAGAGACCCAGTACTTC
>TRBJ1-1|few|TRBV30|.
CAWSVTAANTEAFF
TGTGCCTGGAGTGTGACGGCAGCGAACACTGAAGCTTTCTTT
>TRBJ2-3|few|TRBV30|TRBD2
CAWSVPGLAGSTDTQYF
TGTGCCTGGAGCGTCCCCGGACTAGCGGGGAGTACAGATACGCAGTATTTT
>TRBJ2-7|.|TRBV12-3/TRBV12-4|TRBD2
CASSFFGAGFTYEQYF
TGTGCCAGCAGTTTTTTCGGAGCGGGATTTACCTACGAGCAGTACTTC
>TRBJ2-2|.|TRBV7-8|TRBD2
CASSPLADTGELFF
TGTGCCAGCAGCCCCCTAGCGGACACCGGGGAGCTGTTTTTT
>TRBJ1-1|.|TRBV7-9|TRBD1
CASSLGTGAISEAFF
TGTGCCAGCAGCTTAGGCACAGGGGCCATTTCTGAAGCTTTCTTT
>TRBJ2-5|.|TRBV20-1|.
CSASPSRELLETQYF
TGCAGTGCTAGTCCATCGCGGGAACTCTTAGAGACCCAGTACTTC
>TRBJ1-4|.|TRBV5-6|.
CASSLGTLGEKLFF
TGTGCCAGCAGCTTGGGGACACTCGGGGAAAAACTGTTTTTT
>TRBJ2-5|few|TRBV19|.
CASSRRSSLETQYF
TGTGCCAGTAGTCGACGGTCGAGTTTGGAGACCCAGTACTTC
>TRBJ2-5|.|TRBV12-3/TRBV12-4|.
CASRADSNQETQYF
TGTGCCAGCAGGGCGGACAGCAACCAAGAGACCCAGTACTTC
>TRBJ1-5|few|TRBV18|.
CASSPQGDSNQPQHF
TGTGCCAGCTCACCGCAGGGAGATAGCAATCAGCCCCAGCATTTT
>TRBJ2-7|few|TRBV5-1|.
CASSLSQRVLPYEQYF
TGCGCCAGCAGCTTAAGTCAGCGGGTCTTACCCTACGAGCAGTACTTC
>TRBJ1-6|.|TRBV14|.
CASSQVWESNSPLHF
TGTGCCAGCAGCCAAGTCTGGGAGAGCAATTCACCCCTCCACTTT
>TRBJ1-1|.|TRBV6-2/TRBV6-3|.
CASSYSTPNTEAFF
TGTGCCAGCAGTTACTCTACACCCAACACTGAAGCTTTCTTT
>TRBJ2-1|.|TRBV11-2|.
CASSLGYHPEQFF
TGTGCCAGCAGCTTAGGATACCATCCTGAGCAGTTCTTC